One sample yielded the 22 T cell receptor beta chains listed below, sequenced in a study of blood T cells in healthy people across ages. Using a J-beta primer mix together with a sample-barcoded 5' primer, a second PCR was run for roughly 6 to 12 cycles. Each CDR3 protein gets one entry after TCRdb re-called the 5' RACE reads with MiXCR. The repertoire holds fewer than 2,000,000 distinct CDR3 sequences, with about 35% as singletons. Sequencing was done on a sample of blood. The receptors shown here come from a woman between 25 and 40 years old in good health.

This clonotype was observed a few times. In DNA, the CDR3 is TGCAGTGCTGGACCCACAGGGACAGATACGCAGTATTTT. Translated, it gives CSAGPTGTDTQYF. The chain combines TRBV20-1 with TRBJ2-3; perhaps TRBD1 as D (6 bases). This CDR3 contains 13 residues. The germline V gene has CDR1 DFQATT and CDR2 SNEGSKA (reference sequence). With 5 bases removed from V and 3 bases from J, the gap between germline ends came to 12 bases.

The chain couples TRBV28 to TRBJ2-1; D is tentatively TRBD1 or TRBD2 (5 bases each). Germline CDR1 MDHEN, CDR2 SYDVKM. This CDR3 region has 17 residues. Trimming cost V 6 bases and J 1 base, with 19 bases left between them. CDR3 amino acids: CASSLNRGGVSYNEQFF. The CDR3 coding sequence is TGTGCCAGCAGCTTGAACCGTGGGGGAGTTTCCTACAATGAGCAGTTCTTC.

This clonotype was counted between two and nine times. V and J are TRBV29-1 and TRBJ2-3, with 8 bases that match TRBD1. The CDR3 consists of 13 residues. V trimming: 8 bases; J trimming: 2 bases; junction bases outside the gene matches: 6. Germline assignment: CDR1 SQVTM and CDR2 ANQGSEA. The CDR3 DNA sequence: TGCAGCCTTCGGGACAGGAACACAGATACGCAGTATTTT. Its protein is CSLRDRNTDTQYF.

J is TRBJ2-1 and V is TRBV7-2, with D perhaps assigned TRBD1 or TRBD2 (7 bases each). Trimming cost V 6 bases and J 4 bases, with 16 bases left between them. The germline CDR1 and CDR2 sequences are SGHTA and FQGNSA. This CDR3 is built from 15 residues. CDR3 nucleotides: TGTGCCAGCAGGCCAGGGGGGGACTATTACAATGAGCAGTTCTTC. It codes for CASRPGGDYYNEQFF.

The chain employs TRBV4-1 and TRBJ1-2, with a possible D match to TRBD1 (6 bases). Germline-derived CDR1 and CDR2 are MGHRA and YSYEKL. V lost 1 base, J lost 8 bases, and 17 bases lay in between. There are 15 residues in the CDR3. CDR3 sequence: CASSQVKGPRGGYTF. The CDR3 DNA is TGCGCCAGCAGCCAAGTAAAGGGGCCAAGGGGGGGCTACACCTTC.

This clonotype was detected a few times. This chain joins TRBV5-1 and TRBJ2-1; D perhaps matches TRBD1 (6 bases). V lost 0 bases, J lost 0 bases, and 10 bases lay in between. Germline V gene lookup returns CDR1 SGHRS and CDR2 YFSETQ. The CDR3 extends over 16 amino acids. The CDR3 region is CASSLGTDSSYNEQFF. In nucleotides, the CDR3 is TGCGCCAGCAGCTTGGGGACGGACAGCTCCTACAATGAGCAGTTCTTC.

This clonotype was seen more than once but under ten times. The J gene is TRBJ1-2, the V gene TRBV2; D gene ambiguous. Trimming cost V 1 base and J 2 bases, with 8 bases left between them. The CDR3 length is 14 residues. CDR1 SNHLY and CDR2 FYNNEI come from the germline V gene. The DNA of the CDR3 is TGTGCCAGCAGTGAAGGGGCAGGAAACTATGGCTACACCTTC. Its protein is CASSEGAGNYGYTF.

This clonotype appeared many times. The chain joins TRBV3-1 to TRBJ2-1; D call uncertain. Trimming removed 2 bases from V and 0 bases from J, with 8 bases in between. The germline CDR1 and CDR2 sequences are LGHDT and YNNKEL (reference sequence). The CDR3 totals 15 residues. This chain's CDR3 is CASSQILSSYNEQFF. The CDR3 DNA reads TGTGCCAGCAGCCAAATCCTAAGCTCCTACAATGAGCAGTTCTTC.

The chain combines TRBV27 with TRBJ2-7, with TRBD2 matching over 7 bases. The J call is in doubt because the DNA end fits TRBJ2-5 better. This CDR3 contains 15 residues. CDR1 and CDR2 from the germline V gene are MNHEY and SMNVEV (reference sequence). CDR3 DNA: TGTGCCAGCAGCCCCGAAGCGGGGAGTCGAGAGACCCAGTACTTC. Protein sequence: CASSPEAGSRETQYF.

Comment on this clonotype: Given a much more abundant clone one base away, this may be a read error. The CDR3: CATSDDRGTNYGYTF. The CDR3 nucleotides are TGTGCCACCAGTGATGATCGGGGGACTAACTATGGCTACACCTTC. V is TRBV24-1 and J is TRBJ1-2, with TRBD1 as a possible D gene (5 bases). Germline V gene lookup returns CDR1 KGHDR and CDR2 SFDVKD. The CDR3 sequence is 15 residues long. Trimming stripped 3 bases from V and 0 bases from J, with 10 bases between.

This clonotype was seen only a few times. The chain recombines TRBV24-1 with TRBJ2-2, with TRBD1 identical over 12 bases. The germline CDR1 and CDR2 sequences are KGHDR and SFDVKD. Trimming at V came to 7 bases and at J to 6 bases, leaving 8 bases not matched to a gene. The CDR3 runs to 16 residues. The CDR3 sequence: CATSAGTGGLAGELFF. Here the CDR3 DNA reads TGTGCCACCAGCGCCGGGACAGGGGGCTTAGCCGGGGAGCTGTTTTTT.

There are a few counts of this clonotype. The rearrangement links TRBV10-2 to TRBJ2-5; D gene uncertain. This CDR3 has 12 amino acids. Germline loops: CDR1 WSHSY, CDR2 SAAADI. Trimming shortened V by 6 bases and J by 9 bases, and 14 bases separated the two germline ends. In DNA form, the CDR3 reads TGCGCCAGCAGCACCGCCGGTTCGGCCCAGTACTTC. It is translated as CASSTAGSAQYF.

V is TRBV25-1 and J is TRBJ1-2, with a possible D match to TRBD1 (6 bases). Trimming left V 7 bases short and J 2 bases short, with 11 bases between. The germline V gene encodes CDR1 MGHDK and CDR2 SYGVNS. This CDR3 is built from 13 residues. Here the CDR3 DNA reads TGTGCCAGCACTAGGACAGAGAACTATGGCTACACCTTC. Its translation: CASTRTENYGYTF.

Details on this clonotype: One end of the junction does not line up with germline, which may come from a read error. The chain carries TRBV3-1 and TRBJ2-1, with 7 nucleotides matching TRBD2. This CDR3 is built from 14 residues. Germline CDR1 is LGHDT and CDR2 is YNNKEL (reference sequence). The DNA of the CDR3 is TGTGCCAGCGGCCAAGCGGGGACCTACAATGAGCAGTTCTTC. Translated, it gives CASGQAGTYNEQFF.

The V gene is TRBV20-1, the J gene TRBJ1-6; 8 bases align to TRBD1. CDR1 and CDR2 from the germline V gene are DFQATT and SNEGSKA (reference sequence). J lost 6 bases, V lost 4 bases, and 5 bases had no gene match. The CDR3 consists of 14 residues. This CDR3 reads CSATRDRGNSPLHF. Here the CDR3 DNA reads TGCAGTGCTACCAGAGACAGGGGTAATTCACCCCTCCACTTT.

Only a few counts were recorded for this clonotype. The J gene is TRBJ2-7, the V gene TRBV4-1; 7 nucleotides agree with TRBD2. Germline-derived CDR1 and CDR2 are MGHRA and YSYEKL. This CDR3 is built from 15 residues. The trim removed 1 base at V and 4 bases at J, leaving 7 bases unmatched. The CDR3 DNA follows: TGCGCCAGCAGCCAAGTTACGGGGGGAGCTTACGAGCAGTACTTC. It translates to CASSQVTGGAYEQYF.

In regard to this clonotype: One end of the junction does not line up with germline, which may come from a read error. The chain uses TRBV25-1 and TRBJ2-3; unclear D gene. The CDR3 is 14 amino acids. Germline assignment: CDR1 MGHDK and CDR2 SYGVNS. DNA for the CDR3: TGTGCCGGCAGTGAGACGGTCAGCACAGATACGCAGTATTTT. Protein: CAGSETVSTDTQYF.

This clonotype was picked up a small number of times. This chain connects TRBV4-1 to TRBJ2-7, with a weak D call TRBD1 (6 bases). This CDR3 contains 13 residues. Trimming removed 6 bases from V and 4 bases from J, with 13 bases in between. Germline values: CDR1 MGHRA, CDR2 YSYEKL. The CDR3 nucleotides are TGCGCCAGCAGTCCGGGACAAGAATACGAGCAGTACTTC. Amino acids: CASSPGQEYEQYF.

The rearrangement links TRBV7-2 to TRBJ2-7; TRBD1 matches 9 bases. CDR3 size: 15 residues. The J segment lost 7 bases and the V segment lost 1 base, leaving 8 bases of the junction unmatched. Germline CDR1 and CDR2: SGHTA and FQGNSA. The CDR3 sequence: CASSLGDRDENEQYF. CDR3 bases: TGTGCCAGCAGCTTAGGGGACAGGGATGAAAATGAGCAGTACTTC. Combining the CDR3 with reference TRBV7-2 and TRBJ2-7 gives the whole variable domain GAGVSQSPSNKVTEKGKDVELRCDPISGHTALYWYRQSLGQGLEFLIYFQGNSAPDKSGLPSDRFSAERTGGSVSTLTIQRTQQEDSAVYLCASSLGDRDENEQYFGPGTRLTVT.

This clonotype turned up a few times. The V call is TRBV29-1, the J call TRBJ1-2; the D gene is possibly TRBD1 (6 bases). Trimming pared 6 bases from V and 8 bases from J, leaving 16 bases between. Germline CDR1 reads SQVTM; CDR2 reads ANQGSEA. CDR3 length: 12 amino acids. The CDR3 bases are TGCAGCGTCTGGGGGGCTTCTTGGGGCTACACCTTC. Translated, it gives CSVWGASWGYTF. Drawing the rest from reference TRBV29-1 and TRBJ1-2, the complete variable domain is SAVISQKPSRDICQRGTSLTIQCQVDSQVTMMFWYRQQPGQSLTLIATANQGSEATYESGFVIDKFPISRPNLTFSTLTVSNMSPEDSSIYLCSVWGASWGYTFGSGTRLTVV.

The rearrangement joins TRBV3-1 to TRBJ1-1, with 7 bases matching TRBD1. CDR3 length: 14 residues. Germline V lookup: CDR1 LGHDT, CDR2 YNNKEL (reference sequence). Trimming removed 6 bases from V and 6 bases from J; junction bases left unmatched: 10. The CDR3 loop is CASSRDRVKSEAFF. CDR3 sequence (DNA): TGTGCCAGCAGTCGTGACAGGGTTAAATCTGAAGCTTTCTTT.

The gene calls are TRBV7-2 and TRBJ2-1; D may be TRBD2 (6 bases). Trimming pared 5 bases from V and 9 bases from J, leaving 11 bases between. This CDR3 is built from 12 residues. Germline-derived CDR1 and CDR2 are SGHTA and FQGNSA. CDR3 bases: TGTGCCAGCAGCCGCCTAGCGACTGAGCAGTTCTTC. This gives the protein CASSRLATEQFF.